The clone carrying this T cell receptor (beta chain) was found a few times. CDR3 length equals 14 residues. The germline gives CDR1 SEHNR, CDR2 FQNEAQ (reference sequence). V lost 4 bases to trimming and J lost 5 bases, with 14 bases between them. These data belong to a study of blood T cell repertoires in COVID-19. Whole-study context: Acute and convalescent COVID-19 specimens originated in the United States, Italy and Spain.

Original handling: Amplification with reference gene primers provided the estimates of nucleated cell counts. TCRdb keeps only in-frame clones here, not all; method: immunoSEQ multiplex PCR. That table gives V, J and clone size, and the DNA gave D and trimming. The profile covers more than 15,000 clones, with 70% to 90% appearing a single time and around 8.9% taken by the ten largest. Sequencing was performed on peripheral blood. The genes are TRBV7-9 and TRBJ1-2, with D unresolved. The TCR sequence derives from a man in his forties or fifties with active COVID-19. The CDR3 DNA reads as TGTGCCAGCAGCTCCCCTGGGCTTCAGTATGGCTACACCTTC. Its translation is CASSSPGLQYGYTF. The variable domain in full, completed from reference TRBV7-9 and TRBJ1-2, reads DTGVSQNPRHKITKRGQNVTFRCDPISEHNRLYWYRQTLGQGPEFLTYFQNEAQLEKSRLLSDRFSAERPKGSFSTLEIQRTEQGDSAMYLCASSSPGLQYGYTFGSGTRLTVV.